This T cell receptor beta chain was captured by sequencing in a study of shared clonotypes between healthy human individuals. The CDR3 spans 14 residues. Germline lookup yields CDR1 MNHEY and CDR2 SVGAGI. V was clipped by 9 bases and J by 3 bases; unmatched bases: 5. Produced via immunoSEQ multiplex PCR; TCRdb's table is partial and in-frame only. Of roughly 2.5 million clones listed, more than 80% were seen once; the top ten hold roughly 0.15%. This sequence was found in a man between 18 and 35 years old in good health. The chain combines TRBV6-5 with TRBJ2-2, with TRBD1 identical over 9 bases. Sequencing was done on a sample of naive CD4+ T cells sorted from blood. Described subset: CD45RA+ positively selected. CDR3 sequence (DNA): TGTGCCAGTTACAGGGGGCTCGACACCGGGGAGCTGTTTTTT. Translated: CASYRGLDTGELFF.